The 7 T cell receptor beta chains below all came from one sample that was sequenced in a study of chemoradiotherapy in HPV16-positive cancers (dated by TCRdb to between 2021 and 2024). Library preparation was by the immunoSEQ multiplex PCR assay. This immuneACCESS table, as held by TCRdb, lists in-frame sequences with V and J called but not all clones. Of the missing ones, under half trace to an unresolved V gene in checked studies; the others have no known cause. The sample yields around 9,800 clones; 70% to 80% were counted once. In total, the top ten clones hold over 35% of the sample. This specimen was taken from a patient who underwent chemoradiotherapy. Every receptor here comes from a human donor with HPV-associated anogenital cancer.

This clone was counted only a few times. This CDR3 reads CASRDSLNSYEQYF. Here the CDR3 DNA reads TGCGCCAGCAGAGACAGCCTGAACTCCTACGAGCAGTACTTC. The chain carries TRBV5-1 and TRBJ2-7, with D possibly being TRBD1 (5 bases). With 5 bases removed from V and 0 bases from J, the gap between germline ends came to 12 bases. The CDR3 loop spans 14 amino acids. Germline lookup yields CDR1 SGHRS and CDR2 YFSETQ.

The chain has TRBV4-3 and TRBJ1-2; unclear D gene. V dropped 4 bases and J dropped 5 bases, with 11 bases sitting between them. The CDR3 runs to 13 residues. Germline V CDR1 and CDR2: LGHNA, YSLEER. The CDR3 sequence: CASSPTSGYGYTF. The CDR3 nucleotides are TGCGCCAGCAGCCCCACTTCGGGATATGGCTACACCTTC.

The gene calls are TRBV5-1 and TRBJ2-4; D tentatively reads TRBD1 or TRBD2 (5 bases each). This CDR3 is built from 15 residues. Trimming removed 3 bases from V and 6 bases from J, with 16 bases in between. Germline-derived CDR1 and CDR2 are SGHRS and YFSETQ. The CDR3, as DNA: TGCGCCAGCAGCTACAAAGGGGAGCCGGGAAACATTCAGTACTTC. Protein sequence: CASSYKGEPGNIQYF.

The chain is built from TRBV6-5 and TRBJ1-1; 10 bases line up with TRBD1. CDR1 is MNHEY, CDR2 SVGAGI, per germline. Trimming removed 7 bases from V and 3 bases from J; junction bases left unmatched: 5. The CDR3 totals 14 residues. The CDR3 reads CASTRQGADTEAFF. CDR3 nucleotide sequence: TGTGCCAGCACTAGACAGGGGGCGGACACTGAAGCTTTCTTT.

The chain couples TRBV23-1 to TRBJ2-7, with unresolved D. TRBV23-1 is designated an ORF whose function remains uncertain. The CDR3 runs 11 residues. The germline V and J ends were trimmed by 10 bases and 7 bases, with 14 bases remaining between them. CDR3 bases: TGCGCCACCCCCCGGGCCAGGGAGCAGTACGTC. It translates to CATPRAREQYV.

V gene TRBV2 combines with J gene TRBJ1-2; maybe TRBD1 (6 bases). The germline V gene encodes CDR1 SNHLY and CDR2 FYNNEI. This CDR3 has 15 residues. The V end was cut by 6 bases, the J end by 4 bases, with 18 bases between. The CDR3 loop reads CASREPGGASYGYTF. The CDR3 DNA is TGTGCCAGCAGGGAGCCCGGGGGCGCGAGCTATGGCTACACCTTC.

The rearrangement joins TRBV25-1 to TRBJ1-1, with D uncertain. Germline V gene sequence: CDR1 MGHDK, CDR2 SYGVNS. The V and J ends lost 6 bases and 5 bases respectively, with 10 bases between them. The CDR3 loop spans 12 amino acids. CDR3 sequence reads: CASRGLRTEAFF. The CDR3 coding sequence is TGTGCCAGCAGGGGCCTGAGGACTGAAGCTTTCTTT.